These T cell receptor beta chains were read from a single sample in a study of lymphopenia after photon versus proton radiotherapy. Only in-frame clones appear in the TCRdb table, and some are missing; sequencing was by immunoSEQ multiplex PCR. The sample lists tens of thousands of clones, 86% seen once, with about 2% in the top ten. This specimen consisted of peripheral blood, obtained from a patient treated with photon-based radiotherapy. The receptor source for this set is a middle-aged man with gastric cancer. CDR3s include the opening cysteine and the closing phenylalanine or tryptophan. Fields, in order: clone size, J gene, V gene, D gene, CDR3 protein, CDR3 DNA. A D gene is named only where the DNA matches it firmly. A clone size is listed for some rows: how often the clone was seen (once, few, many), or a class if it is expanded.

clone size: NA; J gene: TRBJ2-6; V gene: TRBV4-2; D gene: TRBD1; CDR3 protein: CASSRQGTDGANVLTF; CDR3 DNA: TGTGCCAGCAGCCGACAGGGTACTGATGGGGCCAACGTCCTGACTTTC
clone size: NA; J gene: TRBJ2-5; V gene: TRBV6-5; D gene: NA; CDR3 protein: CASRPPYTQETQYF; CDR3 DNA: TGTGCCAGCAGACCCCCTTACACCCAAGAGACCCAGTACTTC
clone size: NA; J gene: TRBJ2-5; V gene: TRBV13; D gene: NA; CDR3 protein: CASSPRGAPPETQYF; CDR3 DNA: TGTGCCAGCAGCCCACGGGGGGCCCCCCCAGAGACCCAGTACTTC
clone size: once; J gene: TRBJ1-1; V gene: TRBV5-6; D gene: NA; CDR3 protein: CASSLMDRNTEAFF; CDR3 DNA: TGTGCCAGCAGCTTGATGGACAGGAACACTGAAGCTTTCTTT
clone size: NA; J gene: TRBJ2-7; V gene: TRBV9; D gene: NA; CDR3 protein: CASSVGSVSYEQYF; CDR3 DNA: TGTGCCAGCAGCGTAGGTTCAGTATCCTACGAGCAGTACTTC
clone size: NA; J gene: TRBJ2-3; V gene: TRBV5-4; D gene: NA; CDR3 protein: CASSTRLERSDTQYF; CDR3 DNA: TGTGCCAGCAGCACACGACTAGAGCGATCAGATACGCAGTATTTT
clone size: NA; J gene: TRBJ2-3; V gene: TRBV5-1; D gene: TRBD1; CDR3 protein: CASSLEQGRDTQYF; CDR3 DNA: TGCGCCAGCAGCTTGGAACAGGGGAGAGATACGCAGTATTTT
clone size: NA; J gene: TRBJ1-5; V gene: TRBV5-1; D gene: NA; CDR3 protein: CASSPLSGVGQPQHF; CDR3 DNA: TGCGCCAGCAGCCCCCTATCAGGGGTAGGCCAGCCCCAGCATTTT
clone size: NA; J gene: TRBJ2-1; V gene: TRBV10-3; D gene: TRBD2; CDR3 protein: CAISTGTSTGNEQFF; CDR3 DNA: TGTGCCATCAGCACCGGGACTAGTACCGGCAATGAGCAGTTCTTC
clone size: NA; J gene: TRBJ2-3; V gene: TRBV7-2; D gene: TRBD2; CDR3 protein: CASSLSPGGNILDTQYF; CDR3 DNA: TGTGCCAGCAGCTTAAGTCCGGGGGGGAATATCTTAGATACGCAGTATTTT
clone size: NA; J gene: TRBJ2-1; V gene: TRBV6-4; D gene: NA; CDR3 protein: CASSDHSGERGENNEQFF; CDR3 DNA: TGTGCCAGCAGTGACCACTCGGGCGAGCGAGGGGAAAACAATGAGCAGTTCTTC
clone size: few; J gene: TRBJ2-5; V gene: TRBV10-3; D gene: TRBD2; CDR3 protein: CAISGRASGGQETQYF; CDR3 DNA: TGTGCCATCAGTGGGCGGGCTAGCGGGGGCCAAGAGACCCAGTACTTC